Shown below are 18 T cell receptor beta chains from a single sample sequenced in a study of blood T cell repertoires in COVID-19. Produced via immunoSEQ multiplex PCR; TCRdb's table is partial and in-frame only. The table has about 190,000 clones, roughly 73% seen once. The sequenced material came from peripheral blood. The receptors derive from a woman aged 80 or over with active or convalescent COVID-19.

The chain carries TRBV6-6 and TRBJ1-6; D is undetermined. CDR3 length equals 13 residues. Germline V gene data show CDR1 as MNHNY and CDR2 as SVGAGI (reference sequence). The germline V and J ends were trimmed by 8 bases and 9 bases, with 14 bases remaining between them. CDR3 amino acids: CASAAGTVSPLHF. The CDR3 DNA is TGTGCCAGCGCCGCAGGAACCGTTTCACCCCTCCACTTT.

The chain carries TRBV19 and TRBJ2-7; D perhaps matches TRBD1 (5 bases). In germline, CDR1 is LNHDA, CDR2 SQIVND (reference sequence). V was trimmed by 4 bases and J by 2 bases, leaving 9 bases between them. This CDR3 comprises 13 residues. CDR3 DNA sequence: TGTGCCAGTAGTACGACAGCAACCTACGAGCAGTACTTC. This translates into CASSTTATYEQYF.

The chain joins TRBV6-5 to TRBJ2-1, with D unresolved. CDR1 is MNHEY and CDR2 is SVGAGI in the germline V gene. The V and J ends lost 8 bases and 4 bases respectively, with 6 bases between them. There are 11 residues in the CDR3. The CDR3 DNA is TGTGCCAGCGCGGAATACAATGAGCAGTTCTTC. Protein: CASAEYNEQFF.

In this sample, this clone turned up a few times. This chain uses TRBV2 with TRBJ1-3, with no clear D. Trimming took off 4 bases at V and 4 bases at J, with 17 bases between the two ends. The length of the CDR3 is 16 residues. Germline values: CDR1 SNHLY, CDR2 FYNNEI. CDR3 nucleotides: TGTGCCAGCAGTGGTATGAGAAGCTCGTCAGGAAACACCATATATTTT. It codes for CASSGMRSSSGNTIYF.

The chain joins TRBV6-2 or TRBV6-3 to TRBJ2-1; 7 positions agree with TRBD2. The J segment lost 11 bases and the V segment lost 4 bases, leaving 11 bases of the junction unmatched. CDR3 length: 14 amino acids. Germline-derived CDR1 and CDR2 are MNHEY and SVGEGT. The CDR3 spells CASSLGGERGKQFF. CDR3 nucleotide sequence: TGTGCCAGCAGTTTGGGGGGGGAAAGAGGCAAGCAGTTCTTC.

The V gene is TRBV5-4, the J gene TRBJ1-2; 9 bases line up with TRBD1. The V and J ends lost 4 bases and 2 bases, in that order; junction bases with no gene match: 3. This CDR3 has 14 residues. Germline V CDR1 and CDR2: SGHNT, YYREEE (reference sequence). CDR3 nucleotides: TGTGCCAGCAGCCCGGACAGGGGCAACTATGGCTACACCTTC. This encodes CASSPDRGNYGYTF.

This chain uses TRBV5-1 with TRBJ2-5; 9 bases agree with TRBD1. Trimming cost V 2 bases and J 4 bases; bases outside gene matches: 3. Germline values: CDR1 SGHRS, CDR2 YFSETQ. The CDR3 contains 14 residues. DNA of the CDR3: TGCGCCAGCAGCTTACCGGGACAGGGAGAGACCCAGTACTTC. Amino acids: CASSLPGQGETQYF.

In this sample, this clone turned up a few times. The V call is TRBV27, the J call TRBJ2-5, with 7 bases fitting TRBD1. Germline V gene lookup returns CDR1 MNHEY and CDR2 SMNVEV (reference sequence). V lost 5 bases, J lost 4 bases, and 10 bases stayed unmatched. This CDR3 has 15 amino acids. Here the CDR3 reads CASSGETGWGETQYF. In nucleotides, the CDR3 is TGTGCCAGCAGTGGGGAGACAGGGTGGGGAGAGACCCAGTACTTC.

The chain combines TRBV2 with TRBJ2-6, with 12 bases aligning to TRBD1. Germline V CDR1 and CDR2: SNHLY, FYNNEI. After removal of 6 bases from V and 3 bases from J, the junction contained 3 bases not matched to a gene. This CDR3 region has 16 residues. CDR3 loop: CASRRDRGHGANVLTF. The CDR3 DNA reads TGTGCCAGCAGGAGGGACAGGGGGCATGGGGCCAACGTCCTGACTTTC. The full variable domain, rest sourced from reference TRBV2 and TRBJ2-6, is EPEVTQTPSHQVTQMGQEVILRCVPISNHLYFYWYRQILGQKVEFLVSFYNNEISEKSEIFDDQFSVERPDGSNFTLKIRSTKLEDSAMYFCASRRDRGHGANVLTFGAGSRLTVL.

CDR3: CASRKIRYEETQYF. The CDR3 DNA is TGTGCCAGCAGGAAGATCCGATACGAGGAGACCCAGTACTTC. The J gene is TRBJ2-5, the V gene TRBV27; no clear D. The CDR3 is 14 amino acids. CDR1 MNHEY and CDR2 SMNVEV come from the germline V gene (reference sequence). Trimming shortened V by 6 bases and J by 5 bases, and 16 bases separated the two germline ends.

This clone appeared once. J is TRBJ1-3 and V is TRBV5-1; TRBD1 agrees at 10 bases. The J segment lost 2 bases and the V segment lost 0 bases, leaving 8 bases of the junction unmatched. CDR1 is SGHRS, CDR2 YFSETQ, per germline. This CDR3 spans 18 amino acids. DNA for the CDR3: TGCGCCAGCAGCTTGGCCCCCAAGGGACAGGGGCCTGGAAACACCATATATTTT. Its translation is CASSLAPKGQGPGNTIYF.

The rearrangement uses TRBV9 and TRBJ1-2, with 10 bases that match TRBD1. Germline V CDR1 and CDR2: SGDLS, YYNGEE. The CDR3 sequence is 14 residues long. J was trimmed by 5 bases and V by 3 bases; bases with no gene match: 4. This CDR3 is CASSAGTGVYGYTF. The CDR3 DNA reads TGTGCCAGCAGCGCGGGGACAGGGGTTTATGGCTACACCTTC.

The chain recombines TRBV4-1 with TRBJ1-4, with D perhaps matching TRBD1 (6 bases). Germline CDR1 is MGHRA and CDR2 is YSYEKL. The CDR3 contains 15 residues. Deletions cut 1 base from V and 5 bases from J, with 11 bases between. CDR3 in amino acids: CASSQVPRGNEKLFF. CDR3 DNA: TGCGCCAGCAGCCAAGTCCCCAGGGGAAATGAAAAACTGTTTTTT.

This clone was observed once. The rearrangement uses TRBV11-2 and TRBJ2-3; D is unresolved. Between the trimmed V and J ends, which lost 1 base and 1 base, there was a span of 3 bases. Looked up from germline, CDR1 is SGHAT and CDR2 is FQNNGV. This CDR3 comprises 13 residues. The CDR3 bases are TGTGCCAGCAGCTTAGCGGGCACAGATACGCAGTATTTT. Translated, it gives CASSLAGTDTQYF.

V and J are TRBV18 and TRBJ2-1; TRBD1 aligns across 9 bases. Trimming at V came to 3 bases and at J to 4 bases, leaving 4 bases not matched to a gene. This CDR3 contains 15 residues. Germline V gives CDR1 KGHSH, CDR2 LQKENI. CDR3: CASSPAQGAYNEQFF. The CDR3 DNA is TGTGCCAGCTCACCCGCACAGGGGGCATACAATGAGCAGTTCTTC. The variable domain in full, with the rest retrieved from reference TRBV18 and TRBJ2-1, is NAGVMQNPRHLVRRRGQEARLRCSPMKGHSHVYWYRQLPEEGLKFMVYLQKENIIDESGMPKERFSAEFPKEGPSILRIQQVVRGDSAAYFCASSPAQGAYNEQFFGPGTRLTVL.

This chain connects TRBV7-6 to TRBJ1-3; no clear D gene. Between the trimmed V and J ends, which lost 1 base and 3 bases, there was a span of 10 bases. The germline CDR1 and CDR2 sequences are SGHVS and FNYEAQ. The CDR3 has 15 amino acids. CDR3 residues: CASSLEPEVGNTIYF. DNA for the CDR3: TGTGCCAGCAGCTTAGAACCAGAGGTTGGAAACACCATATATTTT.

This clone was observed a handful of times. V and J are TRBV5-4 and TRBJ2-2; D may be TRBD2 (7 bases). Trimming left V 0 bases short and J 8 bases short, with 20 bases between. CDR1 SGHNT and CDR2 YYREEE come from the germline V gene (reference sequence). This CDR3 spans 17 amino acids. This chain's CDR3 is CASSLDGRGPSSGELFF. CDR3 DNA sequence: TGTGCCAGCAGCTTGGATGGGCGGGGGCCCTCATCAGGGGAGCTGTTTTTT.

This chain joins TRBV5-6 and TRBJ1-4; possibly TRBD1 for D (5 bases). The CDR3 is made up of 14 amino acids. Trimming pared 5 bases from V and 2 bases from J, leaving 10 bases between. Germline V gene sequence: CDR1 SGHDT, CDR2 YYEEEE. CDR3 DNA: TGTGCCAGCAGTTGGGGCAGCACTAATGAAAAACTGTTTTTT. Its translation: CASSWGSTNEKLFF. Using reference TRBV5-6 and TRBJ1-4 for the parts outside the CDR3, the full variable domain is DAGVTQSPTHLIKTRGQQVTLRCSPKSGHDTVSWYQQALGQGPQFIFQYYEEEERQRGNFPDRFSGHQFPNYSSELNVNALLLGDSALYLCASSWGSTNEKLFFGSGTQLSVL.